The 19 T cell receptor beta chains listed next were all sequenced from one sample in a study of blood T cell repertoires in COVID-19. The method was immunoSEQ multiplex PCR; TCRdb's version includes in-frame clones alone and lacks a portion of them. The sample has 55,000 to 80,000 clones, around 88% seen once. Sample: peripheral blood. The receptors were sampled from a man between 50 and 59 years old with active COVID-19.

The rearrangement joins TRBV28 to TRBJ2-7; 12 nucleotides align to TRBD1. V was clipped by 6 bases and J by 2 bases; unmatched bases: 2. CDR1 and CDR2 (germline): MDHEN, SYDVKM. The CDR3 runs to 14 residues. For the CDR3, the DNA is TGTGCCAGCAGGGGACAGGGGGCGGCCTACGAGCAGTACTTC. It is translated as CASRGQGAAYEQYF.

There are a few counts of this clone. The rearrangement uses TRBV6-2 or TRBV6-3 and TRBJ1-2; a weak D match, TRBD1 (6 bases). This CDR3 is 13 amino acids long. The germline V gene has CDR1 MNHEY and CDR2 SVGEGT. Between the trimmed V and J ends, which lost 5 bases and 4 bases, there was a span of 11 bases. This chain's CDR3 is CASSLTGLYGYTF. CDR3 nucleotides: TGTGCCAGCAGTCTGACAGGCCTCTATGGCTACACCTTC.

The chain carries TRBV19 and TRBJ1-5; TRBD1 matches 8 bases. The CDR3 contains 12 residues. Germline V gene sequence: CDR1 LNHDA, CDR2 SQIVND (reference sequence). Trimming took 6 bases from V and 6 from J; bases not matched to a gene: 1. The DNA for the CDR3 is TGTGCCAGTAGCGACAGGGGTCAGCCCCAGCATTTT. This translates into CASSDRGQPQHF.

Turning to this clone: The junction shows a germline mismatch at one end, possibly a read error. The V and J genes are TRBV28 and TRBJ2-3, with D perhaps matching TRBD2 (6 bases). CDR1 is MDHEN, CDR2 SYDVKM, per germline. The CDR3 covers 15 residues. The CDR3 sequence is CASSLGGDSRDTQYF. CDR3 in DNA: TGTGCCAGCAGTTTAGGAGGGGATAGCAGAGATACGCAGTATTTT.

The chain links TRBV28 to TRBJ2-3; 7 bases fit TRBD2. Trimming took 7 bases from V and 3 from J; bases not matched to a gene: 13. Germline loops: CDR1 MDHEN, CDR2 SYDVKM. The CDR3 extends over 16 amino acids. The CDR3 DNA sequence: TGTGCCAGCACCTCGCCTTTGGCGGGGGAAACAGATACGCAGTATTTT. Translating it yields CASTSPLAGETDTQYF.

The rearrangement links TRBV7-3 to TRBJ2-1; TRBD2 agrees at 10 bases. The CDR3 contains 16 residues. The V gene's germline CDR1 is SGHTA and CDR2 FQGTGA. Trimming at V came to 5 bases and at J to 7 bases, leaving 11 bases not matched to a gene. CDR3 in amino acids: CASSPRIAGGPNEQFF. The CDR3 nucleotides read TGTGCCAGCAGCCCACGAATAGCGGGGGGACCGAATGAGCAGTTCTTC.

This chain connects TRBV28 to TRBJ2-7; TRBD1 aligns across 11 bases. V was clipped by 11 bases and J by 4 bases; unmatched bases: 4. From germline, CDR1 is MDHEN and CDR2 SYDVKM. The CDR3 covers 12 residues. The chain's CDR3 is CAAGQGEYEQYF. The CDR3 bases are TGTGCCGCGGGACAGGGGGAATACGAGCAGTACTTC.

The V and J genes are TRBV2 and TRBJ2-5; 10 bases map to TRBD1. The CDR3 totals 15 residues. Per the germline V gene, CDR1 is SNHLY and CDR2 is FYNNEI. V lost 6 bases, J lost 5 bases, and 9 bases stayed unmatched. CDR3 coding DNA: TGTGCCAGCAGCCTAACCGGGACAGGGGTCGAGACCCAGTACTTC. Residues: CASSLTGTGVETQYF. The full variable domain, completed using reference TRBV2 and TRBJ2-5, is EPEVTQTPSHQVTQMGQEVILRCVPISNHLYFYWYRQILGQKVEFLVSFYNNEISEKSEIFDDQFSVERPDGSNFTLKIRSTKLEDSAMYFCASSLTGTGVETQYFGPGTRLLVL.

V usage is TRBV10-1 and J usage is TRBJ1-2; D gene uncertain. The CDR3 spans 17 residues. Deletions cut 2 bases from V and 4 bases from J, with 20 bases between. Germline CDR1 reads WNHNN; CDR2 reads SYGVQD (reference sequence). The CDR3 nucleotides are TGCGCCAGCAGTGAGATATCGGACGGAGGATTGGGCTATGGCTACACCTTC. Translating gives CASSEISDGGLGYGYTF.

J is TRBJ2-3 and V is TRBV24-1, with D tentatively TRBD2 (5 bases). The length of the CDR3 is 16 residues. Germline CDR1 is KGHDR and CDR2 is SFDVKD. V was cut by 1 base and J by 1 base, with 11 bases left in between. The DNA for the CDR3 is TGTGCCACCAGTGATTTAGCAACAGCGGGCACAGATACGCAGTATTTT. This translates into CATSDLATAGTDTQYF.

The rearrangement links TRBV7-9 to TRBJ2-1; 9 nucleotides align to TRBD1. J lost 8 bases, V lost 4 bases, and 9 bases had no gene match. This CDR3 has 15 amino acids. Germline V gene data show CDR1 as SEHNR and CDR2 as FQNEAQ (reference sequence). As DNA, the CDR3 is TGTGCCAGCAGCTCCCTCCGGGACAGGGATGATGAGCAGTTCTTC. It codes for CASSSLRDRDDEQFF.

The chain has TRBV5-6 and TRBJ2-5; D not resolved. The CDR3 is 17 residues long. Deletions cut 6 bases from V and 5 bases from J, with 26 bases between. Germline CDR1 SGHDT, CDR2 YYEEEE. CDR3 residues: CASMHFRGEPARETQYF. The CDR3 nucleotides read TGTGCCAGCATGCATTTTCGCGGCGAGCCGGCGAGGGAGACCCAGTACTTC.

The chain joins TRBV5-1 to TRBJ2-7; a weak D match, TRBD2 (7 bases). In germline, CDR1 is SGHRS, CDR2 YFSETQ. The CDR3 has 14 amino acids. The V and J ends lost 4 bases and 10 bases respectively, with 21 bases between them. The CDR3: CASSQREGGASQYF. The CDR3 DNA reads as TGCGCCAGCAGCCAGAGGGAGGGGGGTGCGAGTCAGTACTTC. Looking up the rest from reference TRBV5-1 and TRBJ2-7 gives the full variable domain: KAGVTQTPRYLIKTRGQQVTLSCSPISGHRSVSWYQQTPGQGLQFLFEYFSETQRNKGNFPGRFSGRQFSNSRSEMNVSTLELGDSALYLCASSQREGGASQYFGPGTRLTVT.

The V gene is TRBV19, the J gene TRBJ2-7; 9 nucleotides match TRBD2. Germline CDR1 and CDR2: LNHDA and SQIVND (reference sequence). This CDR3 has 19 residues. The J segment lost 1 base and the V segment lost 0 bases, leaving 13 bases of the junction unmatched. CDR3 sequence: CASSIEGASPSGTSYEQYF. The CDR3 DNA reads TGTGCCAGTAGTATAGAAGGCGCAAGTCCTAGCGGGACGTCCTACGAGCAGTACTTC.

The chain has TRBV12-3 or TRBV12-4 and TRBJ2-1; D is possibly TRBD1 (5 bases). V was cut by 6 bases and J by 5 bases, with 8 bases left in between. The CDR3 loop spans 12 amino acids. The DNA for the CDR3 is TGTGCCAGCAGCCAGGGCGACAATGAGCAGTTCTTC. This gives the protein CASSQGDNEQFF.

The CDR3 coding sequence is TGTGCCTGGAGTGGTCTACGAACCTACAATGAGCAGTTCTTC. Translation gives CAWSGLRTYNEQFF. The chain links TRBV30 to TRBJ2-1, with D unresolved. The CDR3 contains 14 residues. Germline loops: CDR1 GTSNPN, CDR2 SVGIG (reference sequence). Trimming cost V 1 base and J 2 bases, with 9 bases left between them.

The rearrangement uses TRBV3-1 (or the pseudogene TRBV3-2) and TRBJ2-7; no clear D gene. The germline gives CDR1 LGHDT, CDR2 YNNKEL (reference sequence). The ends were cut back, 1 base at V and 1 base at J, with 14 bases in the middle. The CDR3 length is 16 residues. The CDR3 nucleotides read TGTGCCAGCAGCCAAGGGGCCATAGGAAAGTCCTACGAGCAGTACTTC. Translation gives CASSQGAIGKSYEQYF.

This chain uses TRBV20-1 with TRBJ2-3; the match to TRBD1 covers 8 bases. V lost 3 bases, J lost 1 base, and 9 bases stayed unmatched. The CDR3 sequence is 16 residues long. Germline CDR1 DFQATT, CDR2 SNEGSKA (reference sequence). The CDR3: CSASGQGAHRTDTQYF. CDR3 in DNA: TGCAGTGCTAGTGGTCAGGGGGCGCACCGCACAGATACGCAGTATTTT.

This chain connects TRBV6-5 to TRBJ2-5; TRBD2 matches at 9 bases. The CDR3 totals 14 residues. The V and J ends lost 7 bases and 5 bases, in that order; junction bases with no gene match: 8. CDR1 and CDR2 from the germline V gene are MNHEY and SVGAGI. CDR3 coding DNA: TGTGCCAGCAAGCGGGGGGCCAACCGGGAGACCCAGTACTTC. Amino acid sequence: CASKRGANRETQYF.